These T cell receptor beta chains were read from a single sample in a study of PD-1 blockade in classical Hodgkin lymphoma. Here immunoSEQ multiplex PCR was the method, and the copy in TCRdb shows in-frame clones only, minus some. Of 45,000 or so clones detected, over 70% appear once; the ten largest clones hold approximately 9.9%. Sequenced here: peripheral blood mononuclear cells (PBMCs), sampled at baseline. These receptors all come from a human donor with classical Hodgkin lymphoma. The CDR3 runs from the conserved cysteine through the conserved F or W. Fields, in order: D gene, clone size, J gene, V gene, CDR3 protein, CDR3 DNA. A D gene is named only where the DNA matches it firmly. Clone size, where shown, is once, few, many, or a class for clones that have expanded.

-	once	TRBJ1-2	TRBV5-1	CASSFRQRNDGYTF	TGCGCCAGCAGCTTTAGACAGAGAAACGATGGCTACACCTTC
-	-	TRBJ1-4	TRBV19	CASSRPDVGDEKLFF	TGTGCCAGTAGCCGACCCGACGTCGGGGATGAAAAACTGTTTTTT
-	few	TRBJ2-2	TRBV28	CASSPFSTGELFF	TGTGCCAGCAGTCCTTTTAGCACCGGGGAGCTGTTTTTT
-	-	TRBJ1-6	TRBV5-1	CASSLGQIEGSPLHF	TGCGCCAGCAGCTTGGGCCAGATTGAAGGTTCACCCCTCCACTTT
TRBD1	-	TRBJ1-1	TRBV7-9	CASSPWAGGLNTEAFF	TGTGCCAGCAGCCCCTGGGCAGGGGGATTGAACACTGAAGCTTTCTTT
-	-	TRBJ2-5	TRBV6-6	CASSYSNRETQYF	TGTGCCAGCAGTTACTCGAACCGGGAGACCCAGTACTTC
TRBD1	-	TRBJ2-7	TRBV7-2	CASSLGQGLTYEQYF	TGTGCCAGCAGCTTAGGACAGGGGCTAACCTACGAGCAGTACTTC
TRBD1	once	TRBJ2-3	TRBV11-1	CASSFQGVTGFTDTQYF	TGTGCCAGCAGCTTCCAGGGGGTAACGGGGTTTACAGATACGCAGTATTTT
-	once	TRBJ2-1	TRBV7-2	CASSAIYIQSGEQFF	TGTGCCAGCAGCGCGATCTATATTCAAAGCGGTGAGCAGTTCTTC
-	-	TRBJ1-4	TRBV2	CASRGVYAEKLFF	TGTGCCAGCCGAGGAGTATACGCTGAAAAACTGTTTTTT
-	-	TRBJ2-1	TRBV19	CASSLGWEQFF	TGTGCCAGTAGTTTGGGGTGGGAGCAGTTCTTC
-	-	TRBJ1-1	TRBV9	CASSVGPRGSTEAFF	TGTGCCAGCAGCGTAGGGCCTCGGGGCTCCACTGAAGCTTTCTTT
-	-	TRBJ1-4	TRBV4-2	CASRAGTVNEKLFF	TGTGCCAGCAGGGCCGGGACGGTGAATGAAAAACTGTTTTTT
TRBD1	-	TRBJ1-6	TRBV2	CATRQGVSSPLHF	TGTGCCACCCGACAGGGAGTAAGCTCACCCCTCCACTTT
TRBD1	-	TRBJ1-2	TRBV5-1	CASSFGTGTYGYTF	TGCGCCAGCAGCTTCGGGACAGGCACATATGGCTACACCTTC
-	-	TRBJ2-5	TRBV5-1	CASSFMTGRTETQYF	TGCGCCAGCAGCTTCATGACGGGACGTACGGAGACCCAGTACTTC
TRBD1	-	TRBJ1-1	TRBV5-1	CASSLAPQGAGTEAFF	TGCGCCAGCAGCTTGGCCCCGCAGGGGGCGGGAACTGAAGCTTTCTTT